The TCR beta chain described here comes from a study of regulatory T cells in long-lasting Graves disease. Study context: Graves' patients with a new diagnosis had received antithyroid drugs under 3 months. Study findings and constraints: Persistent disease favored TRBV28, TRBJ1-2 and TRBJ2-5. Lower TCR diversity was seen in persistent Graves' patients than in newly diagnosed ones. Small numbers of samples may have cut accuracy.

Specified time point: newly diagnosed GD, antithyroid drugs for less than 3 months. PBMC-derived RNA was used for the TCR library. Relying on iRepertoire HTBI primers and Arm-PCR of CDR3 regions, the team built TCR beta libraries. TCRdb re-called the multiplex PCR reads with MiXCR, one entry per CDR3 protein. The table records hundreds of thousands of distinct CDR3 sequences, about a sixth of them present only once. There are many counts of this clonotype. Its antigen is still unknown. J lost 5 bases, V lost 6 bases, and 11 bases had no gene match. Germline-derived CDR1 and CDR2 are MNHEY and SVGEGT. The CDR3 sequence is 15 residues long.

The source of this sequence is a female donor with Graves disease. The rearrangement joins TRBV6-2 or TRBV6-3 to TRBJ2-7; 9 nucleotides align to TRBD1. Source: peripheral blood mononuclear cells (PBMCs), taken at new diagnosis, from a patient treated with antithyroid drugs. The CDR3 sequence: CASRIMRDRADEQYF. DNA of the CDR3: TGTGCCAGCAGGATAATGCGGGACAGGGCCGACGAGCAGTACTTC.